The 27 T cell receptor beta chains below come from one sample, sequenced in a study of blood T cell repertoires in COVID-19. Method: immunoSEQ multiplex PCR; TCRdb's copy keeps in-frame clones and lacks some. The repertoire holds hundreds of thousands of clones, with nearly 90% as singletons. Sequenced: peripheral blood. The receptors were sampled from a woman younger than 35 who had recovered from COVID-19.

CDR3 residues: CASSPPGGRNTEAFF. The CDR3 DNA reads as TGTGCCAGCAGCCCGCCCGGGGGACGGAACACTGAAGCTTTCTTT. This rearrangement joins TRBV9 to TRBJ1-1; the D gene is possibly TRBD1 (5 bases). Between the trimmed V and J ends, which lost 4 bases and 1 base, there was a span of 14 bases. The CDR3 length is 15 residues. The V gene's germline CDR1 is SGDLS and CDR2 YYNGEE.

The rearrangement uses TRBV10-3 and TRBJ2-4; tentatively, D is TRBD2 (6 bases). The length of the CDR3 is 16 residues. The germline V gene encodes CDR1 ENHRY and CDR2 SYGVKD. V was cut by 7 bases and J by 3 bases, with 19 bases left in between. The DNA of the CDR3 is TGTGCCATCATGGGGGACGGGTCTAGCGACAAAAACATTCAGTACTTC. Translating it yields CAIMGDGSSDKNIQYF.

As DNA, the CDR3 is TGTGCCAGCAGGGAGAGGGGGGGCGCGGCTGGCTACACCTTC. Its translation is CASRERGGAAGYTF. The rearrangement uses TRBV6-5 and TRBJ1-2, with a weak D call TRBD1 (6 bases). V gave up 6 bases and J gave up 7 bases, with 18 bases separating them. Germline V gene sequence: CDR1 MNHEY, CDR2 SVGAGI. The CDR3 covers 14 residues.

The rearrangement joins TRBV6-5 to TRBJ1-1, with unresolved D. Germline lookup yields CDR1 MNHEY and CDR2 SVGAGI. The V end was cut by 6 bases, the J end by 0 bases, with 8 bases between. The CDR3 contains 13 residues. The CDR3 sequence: CASRQFMNTEAFF. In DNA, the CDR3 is TGTGCCAGCAGACAGTTTATGAACACTGAAGCTTTCTTT.

CDR3: CASSLAQAWNEQFF. The CDR3 coding sequence is TGTGCCAGCAGCTTGGCGCAGGCGTGGAATGAGCAGTTCTTC. The genes are TRBV5-4 and TRBJ2-1; no clear D. CDR1 and CDR2 (germline): SGHNT, YYREEE (reference sequence). The CDR3 has 14 amino acids. V was shortened by 0 bases and J by 7 bases, with 11 bases between the two germline ends.

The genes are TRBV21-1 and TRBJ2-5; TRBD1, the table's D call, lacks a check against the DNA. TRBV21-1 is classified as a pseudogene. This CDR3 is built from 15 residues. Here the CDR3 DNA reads TGTGCCAGCAGCACCAACGGGACATCGTGCGAGACCCAGTACTTC. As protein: CASSTNGTSCETQYF.

CDR3 protein: CASCRGGVSPLHF. In DNA form, the CDR3 reads TGTGCCAGCTGTAGAGGGGGTGTTTCACCCCTCCACTTT. The V gene is TRBV12-3 or TRBV12-4, the J gene TRBJ1-6; possible D gene TRBD1, 6 bases. V gave up 8 bases and J gave up 9 bases, with 14 bases separating them. The CDR3 loop spans 13 amino acids.

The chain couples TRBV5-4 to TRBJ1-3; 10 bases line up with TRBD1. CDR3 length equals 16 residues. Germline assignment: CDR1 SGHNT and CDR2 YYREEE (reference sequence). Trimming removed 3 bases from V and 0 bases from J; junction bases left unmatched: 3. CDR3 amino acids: CASSWDRGFSGNTIYF. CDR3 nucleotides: TGTGCCAGCAGCTGGGACAGGGGCTTCTCTGGAAACACCATATATTTT.

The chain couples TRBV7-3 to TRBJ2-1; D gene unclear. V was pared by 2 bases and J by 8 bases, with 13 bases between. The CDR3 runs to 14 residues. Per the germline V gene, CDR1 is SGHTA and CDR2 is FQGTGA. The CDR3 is CASSLYASADEQFF. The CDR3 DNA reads TGTGCCAGCAGCTTATACGCTAGTGCGGATGAGCAGTTCTTC. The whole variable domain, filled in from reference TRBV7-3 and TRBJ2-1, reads GAGVSQTPSNKVTEKGKYVELRCDPISGHTALYWYRQSLGQGPEFLIYFQGTGAADDSGLPNDRFFAVRPEGSVSTLKIQRTERGDSAVYLCASSLYASADEQFFGPGTRLTVL.

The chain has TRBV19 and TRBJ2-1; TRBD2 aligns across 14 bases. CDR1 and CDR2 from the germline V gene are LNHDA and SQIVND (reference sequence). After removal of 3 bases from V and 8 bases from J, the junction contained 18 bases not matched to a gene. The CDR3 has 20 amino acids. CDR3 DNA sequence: TGTGCCAGTAGTATGGGTGGGACTAGCGGGAGAAGCAACGTTGGCTATGAGCAGTTCTTC. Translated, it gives CASSMGGTSGRSNVGYEQFF.

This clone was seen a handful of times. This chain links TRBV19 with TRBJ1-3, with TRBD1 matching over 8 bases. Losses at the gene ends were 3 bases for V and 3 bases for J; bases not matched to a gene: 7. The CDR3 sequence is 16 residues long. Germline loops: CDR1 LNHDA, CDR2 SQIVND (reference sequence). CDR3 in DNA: TGTGCCAGTAGTATTGGCAGGGGGCTTCTTGGAAACACCATATATTTT. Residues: CASSIGRGLLGNTIYF.

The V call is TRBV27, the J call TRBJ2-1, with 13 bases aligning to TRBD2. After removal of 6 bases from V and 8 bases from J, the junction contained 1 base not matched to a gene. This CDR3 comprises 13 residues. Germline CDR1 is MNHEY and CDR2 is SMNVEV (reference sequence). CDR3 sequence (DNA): TGTGCCAGCAGACTAGCGGGAGGGTATGAGCAGTTCTTC. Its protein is CASRLAGGYEQFF.

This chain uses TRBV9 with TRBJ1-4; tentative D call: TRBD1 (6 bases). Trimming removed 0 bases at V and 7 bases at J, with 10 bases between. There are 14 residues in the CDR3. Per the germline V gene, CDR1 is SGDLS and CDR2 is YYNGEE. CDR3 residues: CASSVGGGFEKLFF. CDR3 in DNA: TGTGCCAGCAGCGTAGGAGGGGGTTTTGAAAAACTGTTTTTT.

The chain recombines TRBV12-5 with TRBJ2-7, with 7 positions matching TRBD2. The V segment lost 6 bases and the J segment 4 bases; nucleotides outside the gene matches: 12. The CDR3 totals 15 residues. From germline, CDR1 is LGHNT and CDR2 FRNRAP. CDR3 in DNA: TGTGCTAGTGGGGGTGGGAGGGGTTATACGTACGAGCAGTACTTC. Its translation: CASGGGRGYTYEQYF.

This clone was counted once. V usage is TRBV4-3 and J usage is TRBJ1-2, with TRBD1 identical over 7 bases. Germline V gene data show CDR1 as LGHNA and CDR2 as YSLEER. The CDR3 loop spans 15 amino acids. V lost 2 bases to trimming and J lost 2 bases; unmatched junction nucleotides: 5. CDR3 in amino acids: CASSQPTTGNYGYTF. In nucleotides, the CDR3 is TGCGCCAGCAGCCAACCTACGACAGGGAACTATGGCTACACCTTC.

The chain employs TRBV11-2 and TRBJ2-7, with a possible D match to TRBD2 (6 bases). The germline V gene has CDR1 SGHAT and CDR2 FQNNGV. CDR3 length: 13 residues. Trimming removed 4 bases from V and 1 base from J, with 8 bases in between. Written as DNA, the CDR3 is TGTGCCAGCAGCTCCGGGAGTTCCTACGAGCAGTACTTC. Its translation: CASSSGSSYEQYF.

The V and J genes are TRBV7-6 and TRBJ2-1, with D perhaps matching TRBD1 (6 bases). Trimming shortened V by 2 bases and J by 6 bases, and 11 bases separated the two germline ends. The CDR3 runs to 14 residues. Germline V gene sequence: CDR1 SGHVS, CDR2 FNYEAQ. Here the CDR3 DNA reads TGTGCCAGCAGCTTACAGGGGAACAGCAATGAGCAGTTCTTC. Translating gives CASSLQGNSNEQFF.

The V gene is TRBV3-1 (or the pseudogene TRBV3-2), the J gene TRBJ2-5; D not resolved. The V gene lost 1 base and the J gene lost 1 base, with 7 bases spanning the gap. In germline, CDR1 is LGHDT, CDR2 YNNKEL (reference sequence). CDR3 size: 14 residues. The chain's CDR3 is CASSQAEPQETQYF. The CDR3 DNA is TGTGCCAGCAGCCAAGCGGAGCCCCAAGAGACCCAGTACTTC.

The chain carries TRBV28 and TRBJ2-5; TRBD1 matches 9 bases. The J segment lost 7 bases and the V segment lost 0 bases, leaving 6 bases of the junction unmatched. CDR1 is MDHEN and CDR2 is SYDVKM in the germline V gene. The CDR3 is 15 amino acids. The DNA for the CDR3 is TGTGCCAGCAGTTTATGGGACAGGGGAGGCCTGACCCAGTACTTC. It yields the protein CASSLWDRGGLTQYF. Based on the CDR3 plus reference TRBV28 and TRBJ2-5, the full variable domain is DVKVTQSSRYLVKRTGEKVFLECVQDMDHENMFWYRQDPGLGLRLIYFSYDVKMKEKGDIPEGYSVSREKKERFSLILESASTNQTSMYLCASSLWDRGGLTQYFGPGTRLLVL.

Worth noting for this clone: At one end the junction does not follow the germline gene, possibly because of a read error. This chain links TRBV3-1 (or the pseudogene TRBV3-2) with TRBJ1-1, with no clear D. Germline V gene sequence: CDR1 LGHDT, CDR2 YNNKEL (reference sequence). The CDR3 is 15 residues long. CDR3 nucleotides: TGTGCCAGCAGCCAAACAATGCTTGTGAAGGCGAGGCACGTGTTT. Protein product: CASSQTMLVKARHVF.

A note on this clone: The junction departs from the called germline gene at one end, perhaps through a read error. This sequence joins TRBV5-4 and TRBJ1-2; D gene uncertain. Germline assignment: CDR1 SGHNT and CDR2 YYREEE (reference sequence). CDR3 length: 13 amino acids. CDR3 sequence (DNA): TGTGCCAGCAGCCATGGCCGCAACAGCCAAGGTTTCTTC. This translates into CASSHGRNSQGFF.

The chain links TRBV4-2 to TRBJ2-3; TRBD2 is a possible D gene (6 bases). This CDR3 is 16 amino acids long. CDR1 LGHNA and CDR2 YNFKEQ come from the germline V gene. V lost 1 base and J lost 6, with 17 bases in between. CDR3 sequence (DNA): TGTGCCAGCAGCCAAGTGATTCGAGGGGCGGGGGATACGCAGTATTTT. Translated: CASSQVIRGAGDTQYF.

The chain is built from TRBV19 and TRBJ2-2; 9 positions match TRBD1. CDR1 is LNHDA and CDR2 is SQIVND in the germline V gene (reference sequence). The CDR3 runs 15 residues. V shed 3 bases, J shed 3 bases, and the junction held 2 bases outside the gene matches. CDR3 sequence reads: CASSMGDRDTGELFF. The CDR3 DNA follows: TGTGCCAGTAGTATGGGGGACAGGGACACCGGGGAGCTGTTTTTT.

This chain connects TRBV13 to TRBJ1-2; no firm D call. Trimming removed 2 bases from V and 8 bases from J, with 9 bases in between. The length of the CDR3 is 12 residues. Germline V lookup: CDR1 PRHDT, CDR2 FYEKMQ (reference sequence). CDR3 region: CASSLRPGGYTF. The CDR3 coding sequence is TGTGCCAGCAGCTTACGCCCGGGGGGCTACACCTTC.

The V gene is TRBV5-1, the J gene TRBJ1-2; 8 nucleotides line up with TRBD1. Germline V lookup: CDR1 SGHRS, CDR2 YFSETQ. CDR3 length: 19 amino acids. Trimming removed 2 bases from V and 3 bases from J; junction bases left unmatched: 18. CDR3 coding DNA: TGCGCCAGCAGCTTCGCGAGCGGAAACTGGACAGGGTCCCACTATGGCTACACCTTC. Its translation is CASSFASGNWTGSHYGYTF.

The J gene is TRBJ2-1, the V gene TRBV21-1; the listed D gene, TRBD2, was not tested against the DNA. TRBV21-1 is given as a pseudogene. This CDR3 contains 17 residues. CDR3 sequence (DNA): TGTGCCAGCAGCAAAATCCTAAGGGAGCGATTTGTGAATGAGCAGTTCTTC. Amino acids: CASSKILRERFVNEQFF.

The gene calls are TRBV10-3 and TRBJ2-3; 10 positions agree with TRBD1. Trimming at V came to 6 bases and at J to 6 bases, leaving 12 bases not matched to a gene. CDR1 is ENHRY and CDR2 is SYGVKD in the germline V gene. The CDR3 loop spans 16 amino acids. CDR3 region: CAIRAGTGVSFDTQYF. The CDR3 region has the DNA TGTGCCATCAGAGCCGGGACAGGGGTTTCTTTCGATACGCAGTATTTT.